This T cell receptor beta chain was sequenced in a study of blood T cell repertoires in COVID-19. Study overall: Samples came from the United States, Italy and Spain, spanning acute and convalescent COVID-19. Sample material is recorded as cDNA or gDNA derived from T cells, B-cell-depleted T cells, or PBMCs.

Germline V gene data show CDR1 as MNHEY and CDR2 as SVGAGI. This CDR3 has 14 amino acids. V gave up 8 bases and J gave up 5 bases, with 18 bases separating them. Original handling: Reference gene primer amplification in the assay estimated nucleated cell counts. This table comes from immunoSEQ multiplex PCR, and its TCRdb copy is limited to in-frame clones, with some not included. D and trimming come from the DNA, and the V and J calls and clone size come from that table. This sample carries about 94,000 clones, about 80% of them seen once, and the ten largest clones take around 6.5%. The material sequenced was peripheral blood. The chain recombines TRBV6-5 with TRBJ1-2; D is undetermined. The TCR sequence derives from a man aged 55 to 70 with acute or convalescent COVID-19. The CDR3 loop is CASASTRTFYGYTF. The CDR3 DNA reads TGTGCCAGCGCGTCGACCCGGACTTTTTATGGCTACACCTTC.